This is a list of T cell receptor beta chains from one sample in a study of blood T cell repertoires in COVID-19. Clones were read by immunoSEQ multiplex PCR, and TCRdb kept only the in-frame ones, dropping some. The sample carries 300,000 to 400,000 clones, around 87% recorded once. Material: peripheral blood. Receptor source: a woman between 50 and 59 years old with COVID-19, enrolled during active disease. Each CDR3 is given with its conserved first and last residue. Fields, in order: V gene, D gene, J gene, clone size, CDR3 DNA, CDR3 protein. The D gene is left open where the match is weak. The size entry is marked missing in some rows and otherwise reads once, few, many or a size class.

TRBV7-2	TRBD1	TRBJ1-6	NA	TGTGCCAGCAGCTTAGACAGGGGGACCTCACCCCTCCACTTT	CASSLDRGTSPLHF
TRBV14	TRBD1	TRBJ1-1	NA	TGTGCCAGCAGTGTTGGAAAGGGGGCTAAGTACACTGAAGCTTTCTTT	CASSVGKGAKYTEAFF
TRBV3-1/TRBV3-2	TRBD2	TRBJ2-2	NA	TGTGCCAGCAGCCAAGCTAAGACTAGCGGGAACACCGGGGAGCTGTTTTTT	CASSQAKTSGNTGELFF
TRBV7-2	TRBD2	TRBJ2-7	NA	TGTGCTAGCGGGAGGGCCTACGAGCAGTACTTC	CASGRAYEQYF
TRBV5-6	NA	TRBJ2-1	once	TGTGCCAGCAGCTTGGGTTGGAGTGCCCGCTCCTACAATGAGCAGTTCTTC	CASSLGWSARSYNEQFF
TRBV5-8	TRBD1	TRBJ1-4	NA	TGTGCCAGCAGCTCCGCGGGACAGGGGGCGAGTAATGAAAAACTGTTTTTT	CASSSAGQGASNEKLFF
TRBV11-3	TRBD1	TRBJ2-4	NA	TGTGCCAGCAGCTTAGGACAGGGTGGAAACATTCAGTACTTC	CASSLGQGGNIQYF
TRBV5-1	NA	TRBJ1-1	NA	TGCGCCACGGGTAGAGGGATGAACACTGAAGCTTTCTTT	CATGRGMNTEAFF
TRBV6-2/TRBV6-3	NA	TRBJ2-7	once	TGTGCCAGCAGTTACGGGGGCACTCAGGGGTACGAGCAGTACTTC	CASSYGGTQGYEQYF
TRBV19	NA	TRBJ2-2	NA	TGTGCCAGTGGAGGGGATCGGGTGAACACCGGGGAGCTGTTTTTT	CASGGDRVNTGELFF
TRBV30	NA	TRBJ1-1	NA	TGTGCCTGGATCAGATGGGACACTCGGGTCATGAACACTGAAGCTTTCTTT	CAWIRWDTRVMNTEAFF
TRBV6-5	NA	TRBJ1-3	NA	TGTGCCAGCAAAGTCAGGGGTGCTGGAAACACCATATATTTT	CASKVRGAGNTIYF
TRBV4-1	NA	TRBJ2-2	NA	TGCGCCAGCACGCAGGGGTGGTCCGGGGAGCTGTTTTTT	CASTQGWSGELFF
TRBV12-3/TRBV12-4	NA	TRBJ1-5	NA	TGTGCCAGCAGTTTAGCCCATTCTCAGCCCCAGCATTTT	CASSLAHSQPQHF
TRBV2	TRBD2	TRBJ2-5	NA	TGTGCCAGCAGGCCGACGTCGGGACTAGCGGGAGACCAGTACTTC	CASRPTSGLAGDQYF
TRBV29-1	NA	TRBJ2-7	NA	TGCAGCTGTAGCGTGACCTACGAGCAGTACTTC	CSCSVTYEQYF
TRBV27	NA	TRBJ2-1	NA	TGTGCCAGCAGGCCACTTGACACCTACAATGAGCAGTTCTTC	CASRPLDTYNEQFF
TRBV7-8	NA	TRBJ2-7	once	TGTGCCAGCAGCTCTACAGCTGGGGGCGCCTACGAGCAGTACTTC	CASSSTAGGAYEQYF
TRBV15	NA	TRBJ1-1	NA	TGTGCCACCAGCTTTTATGGAGGGATTGACACTGAAGCTTTCTTT	CATSFYGGIDTEAFF
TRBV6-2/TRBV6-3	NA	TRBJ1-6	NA	TGTGCCAGCAGTTACCATTGGAGCTCCTATAATTCACCCCTCCACTTT	CASSYHWSSYNSPLHF
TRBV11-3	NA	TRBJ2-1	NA	TGTGCCAGCACCTACTATCGCGGGACCTACAATGAGCAGTTCTTC	CASTYYRGTYNEQFF
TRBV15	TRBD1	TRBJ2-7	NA	TGTGCCACCAGCACCCGTGGGAAGGGACAGGGGGTTCTCTACGAGCAGTACTTC	CATSTRGKGQGVLYEQYF
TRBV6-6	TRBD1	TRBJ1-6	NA	TGTGCCAGCAGTTCAGCAGGGGGGAATTCACCCCTCCACTTT	CASSSAGGNSPLHF
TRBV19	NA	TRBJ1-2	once	TGTGCCAGTAGTCAGGGGTTTGGCTACACCTTC	CASSQGFGYTF
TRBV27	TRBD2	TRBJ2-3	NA	TGTGCCAGCAGTTCTTCTAGCGGAAGGGTGGATACGCAGTATTTT	CASSSSSGRVDTQYF
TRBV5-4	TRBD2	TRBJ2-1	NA	TGTGCCAGCAGCTTGGCCGGGGGACTAGCGGTCAATGAGCAGTTCTTC	CASSLAGGLAVNEQFF
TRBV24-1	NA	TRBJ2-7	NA	TGTGCCACCAGTGACGGGACAAGGGCTACCTACGAGCAGTACTTC	CATSDGTRATYEQYF
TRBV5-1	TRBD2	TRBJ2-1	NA	TGCGCCAGCAGCTTGCCCTTAGCGGGAGCTGATGAGCAGTTCTTC	CASSLPLAGADEQFF
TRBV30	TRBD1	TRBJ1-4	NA	TGTGCCTGGAGTGTGGACAGGGTTTATGAAAAACTGTTTTTT	CAWSVDRVYEKLFF
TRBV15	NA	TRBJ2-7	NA	TGTGCCACCAGCAGAGATCAATACGAGCAGTACTTC	CATSRDQYEQYF
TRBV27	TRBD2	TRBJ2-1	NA	TGTGCCAGCAGTTCCCGTCTAGCGGGAGGGCCCGTTTTGTTCCACAATGAGCAGTTCTTC	CASSSRLAGGPVLFHNEQFF
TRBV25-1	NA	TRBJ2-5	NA	TGTGCCATAGGGGGTTCGGGAGAGACCCAGTACTTC	CAIGGSGETQYF
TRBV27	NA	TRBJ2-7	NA	TGTGCCAGCAGTTTGAGTGGTTTAGCGGTGGCCTACGAGCAGTACTTC	CASSLSGLAVAYEQYF
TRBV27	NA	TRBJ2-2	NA	TGTGCCAGCAGTTTGGGGCCCGGGGAGCTGTTTTTT	CASSLGPGELFF
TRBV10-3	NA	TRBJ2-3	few	TGTGCCATCAGTGAGTCAACTAGCTCTACGCAGTATTTT	CAISESTSSTQYF
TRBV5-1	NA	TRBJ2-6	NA	TGCGCCAGCAGCTTGGTGGGGGCAGGTGGGGCCAACGTCCTGACTTTC	CASSLVGAGGANVLTF
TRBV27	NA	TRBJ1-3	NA	TGTGCCAGCAGTTTAGCGGGATTCTCTGGAAACACCATATATTTT	CASSLAGFSGNTIYF
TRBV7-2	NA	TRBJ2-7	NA	TGTGCCAGCAGCTTAGCTGGGGGCAGCAATTACGAGCAGTACTTC	CASSLAGGSNYEQYF
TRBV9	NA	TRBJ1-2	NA	TGTGCCAGCAGCCGTACAGGGTTTAACTATGGCTACACCTTC	CASSRTGFNYGYTF
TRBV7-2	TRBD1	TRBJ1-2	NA	TGTGCCAGCAGCTCCCGGACAGGATCTAACACCTTC	CASSSRTGSNTF
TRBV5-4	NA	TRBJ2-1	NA	TGTGCCAGCAGCTTGGTTAGTCGCCACAATGAGCAGTTCTTC	CASSLVSRHNEQFF
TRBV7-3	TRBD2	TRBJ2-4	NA	TGTGCCAGCAGCCCGGGCCCGGGGGGGAGTAGAGCCAAAAACATTCAGTACTTC	CASSPGPGGSRAKNIQYF
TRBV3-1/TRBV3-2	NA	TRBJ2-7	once	TGTGCCAGCAGCCAAACATACGGGTCCCACGAGCAGTACTTC	CASSQTYGSHEQYF
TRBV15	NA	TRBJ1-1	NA	TGTGCCACCAGCAGACTACAGGGTCAGAACACTGAAGCTTTCTTT	CATSRLQGQNTEAFF
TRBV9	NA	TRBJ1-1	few	TGTGCCAGCAGCGTAGATAGGAGCCGGGGTATGAACACTGAAGCTTTCTTT	CASSVDRSRGMNTEAFF
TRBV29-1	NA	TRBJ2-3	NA	TGCAGCGTACGACAGAGCACAGATACGCAGTATTTT	CSVRQSTDTQYF
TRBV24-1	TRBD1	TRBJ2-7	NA	TGTGCCACCAGTGACTCCGGGACAGGGTCATTCGAGCAGTACTTC	CATSDSGTGSFEQYF
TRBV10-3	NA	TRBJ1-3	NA	TGTGCCATCCAGGGAACAGGAAACACCATATATTTT	CAIQGTGNTIYF
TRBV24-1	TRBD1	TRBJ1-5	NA	TGTGCCACCAGTGACCTTACAGGGGCCTACCCCAGAAATCGGCCCCAGCATTTT	CATSDLTGAYPRNRPQHF